Below, 31 T cell receptor beta chains from the same sample are listed, as sequenced in a study of a mutant IDH1 vaccine in newly diagnosed glioma. Their specific antigens are unknown. Method: immunoSEQ multiplex PCR; TCRdb's copy keeps in-frame clones and lacks some. Of around 32,000 clones listed, around 84% are singletons. Regarding time point: week 35, safety follow-up. Every vaccination contained 300 ug of the mutant IDH1 20-mer peptide and was paired with topical imiquimod. Sequenced here: PBMCs, sampled from a glioma patient whose treatment included an IDH1 peptide vaccine. The receptors were gathered from a woman between 18 and 30 years old with glioma.

CDR3: CASRPGLAGGPSYNEQFF. Here the CDR3 DNA reads TGTGCCAGCAGACCGGGACTAGCGGGGGGGCCCTCCTACAATGAGCAGTTCTTC. The chain couples TRBV2 to TRBJ2-1, with 16 bases aligning to TRBD2. CDR3 length equals 18 residues. In germline, CDR1 is SNHLY, CDR2 FYNNEI. The V and J ends lost 6 bases and 0 bases, in that order; junction bases with no gene match: 5.

The chain couples TRBV15 to TRBJ2-1; unclear D gene. This CDR3 comprises 11 residues. The V gene lost 6 bases and the J gene lost 4 bases, with 4 bases spanning the gap. Germline CDR1 reads LNHNV; CDR2 reads YYDKDF (reference sequence). The DNA for the CDR3 is TGTGCCACCAGGGAGTACAATGAGCAGTTCTTC. This encodes CATREYNEQFF.

This sequence joins TRBV27 and TRBJ1-2; D is undetermined. The V gene's germline CDR1 is MNHEY and CDR2 SMNVEV (reference sequence). This CDR3 has 13 amino acids. The germline V and J ends were trimmed by 8 bases and 8 bases, with 18 bases remaining between them. CDR3 sequence (DNA): TGTGCCAGCGGGTCCGCGACCACCAAGGGCTACACCTTC. Protein product: CASGSATTKGYTF.

The V and J genes are TRBV6-6 and TRBJ2-3; a possible D gene is TRBD2 (6 bases). Germline-derived CDR1 and CDR2 are MNHNY and SVGAGI (reference sequence). This CDR3 is built from 14 residues. Trimming removed 6 bases at V and 3 bases at J, with 13 bases between. The CDR3: CASSRTRGTDTQYF. CDR3 bases: TGTGCCAGCAGCCGGACTCGGGGGACAGATACGCAGTATTTT.

The chain is built from TRBV18 and TRBJ1-4; tentatively, D is TRBD1 (5 bases). The germline CDR1 and CDR2 sequences are KGHSH and LQKENI. This CDR3 spans 15 amino acids. The germline V and J ends were trimmed by 0 bases and 11 bases, with 16 bases remaining between them. CDR3 sequence reads: CASSPPADSSYKLFF. CDR3 in DNA: TGTGCCAGCTCACCACCGGCTGACAGCAGTTATAAACTGTTTTTT.

CDR3: CASSSSRVTSPYADTQYF. DNA of the CDR3: TGTGCCAGCAGCTCCTCCAGGGTGACTAGCCCTTACGCAGATACGCAGTATTTT. The chain has TRBV7-2 and TRBJ2-3; 7 bases are a match to TRBD2. The V and J ends lost 4 bases and 4 bases, in that order; junction bases with no gene match: 17. Germline lookup yields CDR1 SGHTA and CDR2 FQGNSA. The CDR3 runs 18 residues.

The CDR3, as DNA: TGCGCCAGCAGCCCCTGGGGGGCGGGAGAAGGAAATGGGGAGCTGTTTTTT. As protein: CASSPWGAGEGNGELFF. The chain couples TRBV5-1 to TRBJ2-2; D might be TRBD2 (7 bases). Germline V gene data show CDR1 as SGHRS and CDR2 as YFSETQ. The CDR3 is made up of 17 amino acids. The germline V and J ends were trimmed by 4 bases and 8 bases, with 24 bases remaining between them.

This chain joins TRBV29-1 and TRBJ2-2; 8 bases map to TRBD1. This CDR3 spans 14 amino acids. Losses at the gene ends were 6 bases for V and 1 base for J; bases not matched to a gene: 4. The V gene's germline CDR1 is SQVTM and CDR2 ANQGSEA. CDR3 in amino acids: CSVMGTGNTGELFF. CDR3 DNA: TGCAGCGTGATGGGGACAGGGAACACCGGGGAGCTGTTTTTT.

This clone was counted a few times. This rearrangement joins TRBV5-6 to TRBJ1-5; D gene ambiguous. V was shortened by 1 base and J by 4 bases, with 3 bases between the two germline ends. CDR1 is SGHDT, CDR2 YYEEEE, per germline. The CDR3 runs 12 residues. The CDR3 bases are TGTGCCAGCAGCTTGTTAAATCAGCCCCAGCATTTT. Translated, it gives CASSLLNQPQHF.

V and J are TRBV27 and TRBJ2-7, with 8 bases aligning to TRBD2. Germline CDR1 and CDR2: MNHEY and SMNVEV (reference sequence). V was clipped by 6 bases and J by 1 base; unmatched bases: 5. The CDR3 runs 14 residues. CDR3 residues: CASRLRGGSYEQYF. Here the CDR3 DNA reads TGTGCCAGCAGACTACGGGGGGGTTCCTACGAGCAGTACTTC.

This chain joins TRBV11-2 and TRBJ2-7, with 7 positions matching TRBD1. From germline, CDR1 is SGHAT and CDR2 FQNNGV. The V gene end was trimmed by 6 bases and the J gene end by 2 bases; junction bases not matched to a gene: 1. The CDR3 runs 12 residues. This CDR3 reads CASRGQAYEQYF. In DNA form, the CDR3 reads TGTGCCAGCAGAGGACAGGCCTACGAGCAGTACTTC. The whole variable domain, remainder taken from reference TRBV11-2 and TRBJ2-7, is EAGVAQSPRYKIIEKRQSVAFWCNPISGHATLYWYQQILGQGPKLLIQFQNNGVVDDSQLPKDRFSAERLKGVDSTLKIQPAKLEDSAVYLCASRGQAYEQYFGPGTRLTVT.

This chain uses TRBV9 with TRBJ2-3; no clear D gene. The CDR3 is made up of 13 amino acids. Deletions cut 3 bases from V and 5 bases from J, with 10 bases between. Per the germline V gene, CDR1 is SGDLS and CDR2 is YYNGEE. The CDR3 DNA is TGTGCCAGCAGCGCCCCGACTGGAGATACGCAGTATTTT. This codes for CASSAPTGDTQYF. The whole variable domain, remainder taken from reference TRBV9 and TRBJ2-3, is DSGVTQTPKHLITATGQRVTLRCSPRSGDLSVYWYQQSLDQGLQFLIQYYNGEERAKGNILERFSAQQFPDLHSELNLSSLELGDSALYFCASSAPTGDTQYFGPGTRLTVL.

There are a few counts of this clone. The gene calls are TRBV29-1 and TRBJ1-4; 11 nucleotides agree with TRBD1. Germline trimming cut 5 bases from V and 6 bases from J; bases unmatched to any gene: 5. CDR3 length equals 14 residues. Germline lookup yields CDR1 SQVTM and CDR2 ANQGSEA. CDR3 bases: TGCAGCGTTTGGGACAGGGGGAGCGATGAAAAACTGTTTTTT. Amino acid sequence: CSVWDRGSDEKLFF. The variable domain in full, completed from reference TRBV29-1 and TRBJ1-4, reads SAVISQKPSRDICQRGTSLTIQCQVDSQVTMMFWYRQQPGQSLTLIATANQGSEATYESGFVIDKFPISRPNLTFSTLTVSNMSPEDSSIYLCSVWDRGSDEKLFFGSGTQLSVL.

The chain employs TRBV7-9 and TRBJ2-7; the D gene is possibly TRBD1 (5 bases). This CDR3 contains 15 residues. Trimming took off 0 bases at V and 4 bases at J, with 13 bases between the two ends. From germline, CDR1 is SEHNR and CDR2 FQNEAQ (reference sequence). CDR3 sequence reads: CASSLALPYRYEQYF. CDR3 sequence (DNA): TGTGCCAGCAGCTTAGCCTTACCCTACAGGTACGAGCAGTACTTC.

V gene TRBV30 combines with J gene TRBJ1-2; 7 bases match TRBD1. Looked up from germline, CDR1 is GTSNPN and CDR2 is SVGIG (reference sequence). CDR3 size: 16 residues. Trimming removed 0 bases from V and 4 bases from J; junction bases left unmatched: 11. This chain's CDR3 is CAWSVEGGTVLYGYTF. CDR3 DNA sequence: TGTGCCTGGAGTGTAGAGGGGGGGACAGTGCTCTATGGCTACACCTTC.

A single count supports this clone. The chain employs TRBV7-6 and TRBJ2-2, with D unclear. Trimming removed 6 bases from V and 5 bases from J, with 16 bases in between. Germline assignment: CDR1 SGHVS and CDR2 FNYEAQ. This CDR3 spans 15 amino acids. The DNA for the CDR3 is TGTGCCAGCAGACAAGGCCGGGTTACAACCGGGGAGCTGTTTTTT. It specifies CASRQGRVTTGELFF.

The V and J genes are TRBV18 and TRBJ2-4, with unresolved D. CDR3 length: 12 amino acids. CDR1 and CDR2 (germline): KGHSH, LQKENI. The V end was cut by 3 bases, the J end by 8 bases, with 8 bases between. CDR3 bases: TGTGCCAGCTCACCCACAAGGGACATTCAGTACTTC. Translation: CASSPTRDIQYF.

The chain employs TRBV30 and TRBJ1-2; possible D gene TRBD1, 5 bases. The germline V gene encodes CDR1 GTSNPN and CDR2 SVGIG (reference sequence). V shed 1 base and J shed 6 bases, with 15 bases lying between them. The CDR3 runs to 14 residues. CDR3 in amino acids: CAWSGMGEGDGYTF. Written as DNA, the CDR3 is TGTGCCTGGAGTGGGATGGGGGAGGGTGATGGCTACACCTTC.

The rearrangement links TRBV7-2 to TRBJ1-2, with D perhaps matching TRBD1 (6 bases). V lost 2 bases, J lost 8 bases, and 15 bases lay in between. CDR3 length: 14 residues. In germline, CDR1 is SGHTA, CDR2 FQGNSA. The CDR3 sequence: CASSLSGGAEGYTF. Here the CDR3 DNA reads TGTGCCAGCAGCTTATCTGGGGGCGCAGAGGGCTACACCTTC.

The rearrangement links TRBV2 to TRBJ1-1, with 7 bases identical to TRBD1. J gave up 4 bases and V 5 bases, and 4 bases lay outside the gene matches. CDR3 length equals 13 residues. Germline V CDR1 and CDR2: SNHLY, FYNNEI. The DNA of the CDR3 is TGTGCCAGCAGTAGACAGGGTTCCACTGAAGCTTTCTTT. Translation gives CASSRQGSTEAFF.

This chain joins TRBV18 and TRBJ2-7, with D possibly TRBD1 on 6 matching bases. The CDR3 consists of 14 residues. Trimming took 0 bases from V and 3 from J, leaving 9 bases between them. Germline V lookup: CDR1 KGHSH, CDR2 LQKENI. The CDR3 DNA follows: TGTGCCAGCTCACCACCGGGGACAAGCTACGAGCAGTACTTC. Its translation: CASSPPGTSYEQYF. Filled out from reference TRBV18 and TRBJ2-7, the complete variable domain reads NAGVMQNPRHLVRRRGQEARLRCSPMKGHSHVYWYRQLPEEGLKFMVYLQKENIIDESGMPKERFSAEFPKEGPSILRIQQVVRGDSAAYFCASSPPGTSYEQYFGPGTRLTVT.

The V call is TRBV29-1, the J call TRBJ2-7; D not certain. Trimming cost V 7 bases and J 7 bases, with 14 bases left between them. Per the germline V gene, CDR1 is SQVTM and CDR2 is ANQGSEA. The CDR3 totals 11 residues. The CDR3 region is CSGSKGVEQYF. The CDR3 DNA sequence: TGCAGCGGGAGTAAAGGTGTGGAGCAGTACTTC.

This chain joins TRBV7-2 and TRBJ2-4; D possibly corresponds to TRBD2 (6 bases). The CDR3 extends over 15 amino acids. Germline V gene data show CDR1 as SGHTA and CDR2 as FQGNSA. Trimming took off 5 bases at V and 6 bases at J, with 17 bases between the two ends. CDR3 sequence reads: CASSPGTGGGNIQYF. For the CDR3, the DNA is TGTGCCAGCAGCCCGGGGACCGGGGGTGGAAACATTCAGTACTTC.

This chain uses TRBV2 with TRBJ2-1; maybe TRBD1 (5 bases). This CDR3 has 16 residues. Deletions cut 1 base from V and 0 bases from J, with 10 bases between. Germline-derived CDR1 and CDR2 are SNHLY and FYNNEI. CDR3 residues: CASSEEGLSSYNEQFF. The CDR3 DNA reads as TGTGCCAGCAGTGAAGAGGGGCTTAGCTCCTACAATGAGCAGTTCTTC.

The chain carries TRBV18 and TRBJ1-1; possibly TRBD1 for D (5 bases). V was pared by 0 bases and J by 4 bases, with 12 bases between. The germline V gene encodes CDR1 KGHSH and CDR2 LQKENI. This CDR3 has 15 amino acids. The CDR3 is CASSPPASGATEAFF. CDR3 coding DNA: TGTGCCAGCTCACCACCGGCTTCCGGGGCCACTGAAGCTTTCTTT. Together with reference TRBV18 and TRBJ1-1, the CDR3 gives the full variable domain: NAGVMQNPRHLVRRRGQEARLRCSPMKGHSHVYWYRQLPEEGLKFMVYLQKENIIDESGMPKERFSAEFPKEGPSILRIQQVVRGDSAAYFCASSPPASGATEAFFGQGTRLTVV.

This clone was observed a few times. V is TRBV5-6 and J is TRBJ1-4; perhaps TRBD1 as D (5 bases). Germline CDR1 is SGHDT and CDR2 is YYEEEE. Trimming pared 0 bases from V and 5 bases from J, leaving 8 bases between. The CDR3 spans 14 residues. The CDR3: CASSLGQGNEKLFF. The CDR3 region has the DNA TGTGCCAGCAGCTTGGGGCAGGGAAATGAAAAACTGTTTTTT. Full variable domain (outside the CDR3, taken from reference TRBV5-6 and TRBJ1-4): DAGVTQSPTHLIKTRGQQVTLRCSPKSGHDTVSWYQQALGQGPQFIFQYYEEEERQRGNFPDRFSGHQFPNYSSELNVNALLLGDSALYLCASSLGQGNEKLFFGSGTQLSVL.

The table lists this clone with a count of one. This chain joins TRBV19 and TRBJ2-3; possible D gene TRBD1, 5 bases. The CDR3 has 18 residues. Germline V gene data show CDR1 as LNHDA and CDR2 as SQIVND (reference sequence). Trimming took off 7 bases at V and 4 bases at J, with 27 bases between the two ends. In DNA, the CDR3 is TGTGCCAGTACCTCGTCTAGGGCAGGGCGGCTGGACCCAGATACGCAGTATTTT. This translates into CASTSSRAGRLDPDTQYF.

The rearrangement links TRBV29-1 to TRBJ2-2; D is uncertain. Trimming stripped 4 bases from V and 1 base from J, with 13 bases between. The CDR3 has 15 residues. Germline V gives CDR1 SQVTM, CDR2 ANQGSEA. CDR3 loop: CSVVRSRGNTGELFF. CDR3 DNA sequence: TGCAGCGTTGTGAGGTCTAGAGGGAACACCGGGGAGCTGTTTTTT.

V gene TRBV5-4 combines with J gene TRBJ2-3; D ambiguous. Trimming removed 0 bases from V and 8 bases from J, with 4 bases in between. Per the germline V gene, CDR1 is SGHNT and CDR2 is YYREEE (reference sequence). The CDR3 length is 11 residues. Here the CDR3 DNA reads TGTGCCAGCAGCTTGGAGCGTACGCAGTATTTT. It yields the protein CASSLERTQYF. Filled out from reference TRBV5-4 and TRBJ2-3, the complete variable domain reads ETGVTQSPTHLIKTRGQQVTLRCSSQSGHNTVSWYQQALGQGPQFIFQYYREEENGRGNFPPRFSGLQFPNYSSELNVNALELDDSALYLCASSLERTQYFGPGTRLTVL.

The chain combines TRBV10-3 with TRBJ1-2; 8 nucleotides align to TRBD1. With V trimmed by 6 bases and J by 0 bases, 3 bases remained unmatched. Germline CDR1 ENHRY, CDR2 SYGVKD. The CDR3 length is 14 residues. The CDR3 DNA reads TGTGCCATCAGGGAACAGGGGGCTAACTATGGCTACACCTTC. Its protein product is CAIREQGANYGYTF.

V is TRBV5-5 and J is TRBJ1-2, with TRBD1 identical over 7 bases. The CDR3 covers 14 residues. Looked up from germline, CDR1 is SGHKS and CDR2 is YYEKEE (reference sequence). V lost 4 bases to trimming and J lost 5 bases; unmatched junction nucleotides: 8. The CDR3 DNA reads TGTGCCAGCAGCGGTCGGGACAGTGATTATGGCTACACCTTC. Its translation is CASSGRDSDYGYTF.